One sample yielded the 22 T cell receptor beta chains listed below, sequenced in a study of blood T cell repertoires in COVID-19. Method: immunoSEQ multiplex PCR; TCRdb's copy keeps in-frame clones and lacks some. The table records a few hundred thousand clones, less than 95% of them present only once. Sequenced material: PBMCs or T cells enriched from blood (not recorded which). These receptors were taken from a young man who had recovered from COVID-19.

This chain links TRBV11-2 with TRBJ1-1; no clear D. The V gene's germline CDR1 is SGHAT and CDR2 FQNNGV. V lost 1 base and J 4 bases, leaving 13 bases between the germline ends. The CDR3 has 15 residues. DNA of the CDR3: TGTGCCAGCAGCTTAGTTCCGGGTACGGGCACTGAAGCTTTCTTT. Residues: CASSLVPGTGTEAFF.

The chain is built from TRBV4-2 and TRBJ2-4; 12 bases fit TRBD2. From germline, CDR1 is LGHNA and CDR2 YNFKEQ. The V and J ends lost 0 bases and 8 bases, in that order; junction bases with no gene match: 5. The length of the CDR3 is 16 residues. CDR3 bases: TGTGCCAGCAGCCAAGATACGACTAGCGGGAGTGACATTCAGTACTTC. Protein sequence: CASSQDTTSGSDIQYF.

The gene calls are TRBV7-2 and TRBJ2-1, with a tentative D call TRBD2 (5 bases). The CDR3 spans 13 residues. V was pared by 1 base and J by 7 bases, with 8 bases between. Germline-derived CDR1 and CDR2 are SGHTA and FQGNSA. The CDR3 here is CASSLELGNEQFF. The CDR3 DNA sequence: TGTGCCAGCAGCTTAGAACTAGGGAATGAGCAGTTCTTC.

This rearrangement joins TRBV2 to TRBJ1-2, with D possibly matching TRBD1 (5 bases). The length of the CDR3 is 13 residues. Germline values: CDR1 SNHLY, CDR2 FYNNEI. Trimming took 2 bases from V and 8 from J, leaving 12 bases between them. The CDR3 coding sequence is TGTGCCAGCAGTGAAAGGACAAAGATCGGCTACACCTTC. Translation gives CASSERTKIGYTF.

J is TRBJ2-3 and V is TRBV7-8, with D possibly TRBD2 on 6 matching bases. Trimming stripped 5 bases from V and 8 bases from J, with 8 bases between. CDR1 SGHVS and CDR2 FQNEAQ come from the germline V gene. The length of the CDR3 is 11 residues. The CDR3 DNA follows: TGTGCCAGCAGCCTGGAGGGTACGCAGTATTTT. The encoded protein is CASSLEGTQYF. The whole variable domain, filled in from reference TRBV7-8 and TRBJ2-3, reads GAGVSQSPRYKVAKRGQDVALRCDPISGHVSLFWYQQALGQGPEFLTYFQNEAQLDKSGLPSDRFFAERPEGSVSTLKIQRTQQEDSAVYLCASSLEGTQYFGPGTRLTVL.

This rearrangement joins TRBV9 to TRBJ1-6, with 8 nucleotides matching TRBD1. V shed 4 bases and J 7 bases; nucleotides not matched to a gene: 7. Germline V CDR1 and CDR2: SGDLS, YYNGEE. This CDR3 has 15 residues. In DNA form, the CDR3 reads TGTGCCAGCAGCCTCCTCGGACAGGGAAATTCACCCCTCCACTTT. This codes for CASSLLGQGNSPLHF.

The J gene is TRBJ2-7, the V gene TRBV2, with TRBD2 identical over 12 bases. The CDR3 is 15 amino acids. CDR1 is SNHLY, CDR2 FYNNEI, per germline. V lost 4 bases, J lost 10 bases, and 11 bases stayed unmatched. DNA of the CDR3: TGTGCCAGCAGTGTCTCTTCTAGCGGGGGGGTTTACCAGTACTTC. Its protein product is CASSVSSSGGVYQYF.

The V call is TRBV5-4, the J call TRBJ1-6; D is undetermined. CDR3 length equals 14 residues. Germline V lookup: CDR1 SGHNT, CDR2 YYREEE (reference sequence). V was shortened by 0 bases and J by 10 bases, with 11 bases between the two germline ends. The CDR3 sequence: CASSLARPESPLHF. In DNA, the CDR3 is TGTGCCAGCAGCTTGGCCAGGCCCGAATCACCCCTCCACTTT.

J is TRBJ1-1 and V is TRBV18; no firm D call. In germline, CDR1 is KGHSH, CDR2 LQKENI. V lost 5 bases, J lost 4 bases, and 5 bases lay in between. This CDR3 is built from 11 residues. The chain's CDR3 is CASSIFTEAFF. DNA for the CDR3: TGTGCCAGCTCAATATTCACTGAAGCTTTCTTT. The whole variable domain, remainder taken from reference TRBV18 and TRBJ1-1, is NAGVMQNPRHLVRRRGQEARLRCSPMKGHSHVYWYRQLPEEGLKFMVYLQKENIIDESGMPKERFSAEFPKEGPSILRIQQVVRGDSAAYFCASSIFTEAFFGQGTRLTVV.

The chain has TRBV11-2 and TRBJ1-1; D might be TRBD1 (6 bases). Germline V gene data show CDR1 as SGHAT and CDR2 as FQNNGV. Trimming took off 3 bases at V and 8 bases at J, with 13 bases between the two ends. CDR3 length: 13 amino acids. The CDR3 here is CASSLESGVEAFF. CDR3 nucleotide sequence: TGTGCCAGCAGCTTGGAGTCAGGGGTGGAAGCTTTCTTT. Together with reference TRBV11-2 and TRBJ1-1, the CDR3 gives the full variable domain: EAGVAQSPRYKIIEKRQSVAFWCNPISGHATLYWYQQILGQGPKLLIQFQNNGVVDDSQLPKDRFSAERLKGVDSTLKIQPAKLEDSAVYLCASSLESGVEAFFGQGTRLTVV.

This clone was picked up a small number of times. The V gene is TRBV3-1 (or the pseudogene TRBV3-2), the J gene TRBJ2-3; D not resolved. Between the trimmed V and J ends, which lost 1 base and 5 bases, there was a span of 10 bases. The CDR3 length is 14 residues. Germline V gene lookup returns CDR1 LGHDT and CDR2 YNNKEL (reference sequence). CDR3 residues: CASSQVYERDTQYF. CDR3 in DNA: TGTGCCAGCAGCCAAGTGTATGAGAGAGATACGCAGTATTTT.

The rearrangement joins TRBV10-3 to TRBJ1-3; D possibly corresponds to TRBD1 (6 bases). The germline V gene has CDR1 ENHRY and CDR2 SYGVKD. The germline V and J ends were trimmed by 10 bases and 0 bases, with 13 bases remaining between them. The length of the CDR3 is 14 residues. CDR3 bases: TGTGCCACCTCAGGGGATTACTCTGGAAACACCATATATTTT. It encodes CATSGDYSGNTIYF.

The chain employs TRBV27 and TRBJ1-3; D is unclear. V was trimmed by 2 bases and J by 2 bases, leaving 4 bases between them. Germline V gene lookup returns CDR1 MNHEY and CDR2 SMNVEV (reference sequence). The CDR3 is 13 residues long. The CDR3 region has the DNA TGTGCCAGCAGTTTACTTCCTGGAAACACCATATATTTT. It encodes CASSLLPGNTIYF.

This clone is a singleton in its sample. The chain links TRBV3-1 (or the pseudogene TRBV3-2) to TRBJ1-2; D gene ambiguous. Trimming cost V 5 bases and J 3 bases, with 16 bases left between them. There are 15 residues in the CDR3. Per germline, CDR1 LGHDT and CDR2 YNNKEL (reference sequence). The CDR3 DNA follows: TGTGCCAGCAGCGAATGGACCCAGAGGGACTATGGCTACACCTTC. This sequence encodes CASSEWTQRDYGYTF.

The genes are TRBV7-9 and TRBJ1-1; possibly TRBD1 for D (5 bases). The V gene lost 1 base and the J gene lost 0 bases, with 15 bases spanning the gap. The germline V gene has CDR1 SEHNR and CDR2 FQNEAQ (reference sequence). The CDR3 is 17 amino acids. The CDR3 coding sequence is TGTGCCAGCAGCTTAGGTGTTGGGGCAGGGTTGAACACTGAAGCTTTCTTT. It specifies CASSLGVGAGLNTEAFF.

This clone was picked up one time. This chain joins TRBV23-1 and TRBJ1-3; D gene ambiguous. TRBV23-1 is an ORF, with its function uncertain. The length of the CDR3 is 17 residues. V lost 1 base, J lost 4 bases, and 17 bases lay in between. The CDR3 DNA sequence: TGCGCCAGCAGTCAATTAATAAGGCAGGCAGGAGGAAACACCATATATTTT. This codes for CASSQLIRQAGGNTIYF.

The CDR3 sequence: CASSFASAEVAPSRYF. DNA for the CDR3: TGCGCCAGCAGCTTCGCCTCGGCCGAGGTCGCCCCATCGAGATACTTC. The V gene is TRBV5-1, the J gene TRBJ2-7; unclear D gene. Trimming removed 2 bases from V and 13 bases from J, with 28 bases in between. CDR1 and CDR2 from the germline V gene are SGHRS and YFSETQ. The CDR3 has 16 residues.

This rearrangement joins TRBV7-9 to TRBJ1-2; perhaps TRBD1 as D (5 bases). Germline V gives CDR1 SEHNR, CDR2 FQNEAQ (reference sequence). The CDR3 runs 14 residues. Trimming removed 5 bases from V and 1 base from J, with 11 bases in between. The CDR3 DNA follows: TGTGCCAGCAGCGGGGCAGGTCTTAACTATGGCTACACCTTC. It yields the protein CASSGAGLNYGYTF. The full variable domain, its missing parts supplied by reference TRBV7-9 and TRBJ1-2, is DTGVSQNPRHKITKRGQNVTFRCDPISEHNRLYWYRQTLGQGPEFLTYFQNEAQLEKSRLLSDRFSAERPKGSFSTLEIQRTEQGDSAMYLCASSGAGLNYGYTFGSGTRLTVV.

This clone has just one count. The gene calls are TRBV5-1 and TRBJ2-1; 7 nucleotides agree with TRBD2. Germline V gene data show CDR1 as SGHRS and CDR2 as YFSETQ. Trimming cost V 5 bases and J 6 bases; bases outside gene matches: 5. This CDR3 has 13 residues. CDR3 loop: CASSPGTTNEQFF. Written as DNA, the CDR3 is TGCGCCAGCAGTCCCGGGACTACCAATGAGCAGTTCTTC.

V gene TRBV5-4 combines with J gene TRBJ2-1, with 13 bases that match TRBD2. The germline V gene has CDR1 SGHNT and CDR2 YYREEE (reference sequence). V gave up 0 bases and J gave up 3 bases; unmatched junction bases: 9. This CDR3 region has 19 residues. The CDR3: CASSLALGLAGVIYNEQFF. DNA of the CDR3: TGTGCCAGCAGCTTGGCCCTCGGACTAGCGGGAGTAATCTACAATGAGCAGTTCTTC. Full variable domain (remainder filled in from reference TRBV5-4 and TRBJ2-1): ETGVTQSPTHLIKTRGQQVTLRCSSQSGHNTVSWYQQALGQGPQFIFQYYREEENGRGNFPPRFSGLQFPNYSSELNVNALELDDSALYLCASSLALGLAGVIYNEQFFGPGTRLTVL.

In this sample, this clone is medium-sized. The gene calls are TRBV18 and TRBJ2-1, with D perhaps matching TRBD2 (6 bases). Germline V gene data show CDR1 as KGHSH and CDR2 as LQKENI. The CDR3 spans 13 residues. With 8 bases removed from V and 5 bases from J, the gap between germline ends came to 13 bases. The CDR3 sequence: CASLSGLDNEQFF. For the CDR3, the DNA is TGTGCCAGCCTTAGCGGACTGGACAATGAGCAGTTCTTC.

The chain couples TRBV28 to TRBJ2-1; TRBD2 agrees at 11 bases. The CDR3 loop spans 20 amino acids. J was trimmed by 5 bases and V by 1 base; bases with no gene match: 16. Per the germline V gene, CDR1 is MDHEN and CDR2 is SYDVKM. CDR3 residues: CASSLSLAGGFGSEDNEQFF. CDR3 bases: TGTGCCAGCAGTTTATCGCTAGCGGGAGGATTCGGGTCGGAGGACAATGAGCAGTTCTTC.